This T cell receptor (beta chain) was identified during a study of OX40 agonist ivuxolimab in advanced cancers. Across the study: Three individuals attained partial responses, comprising one hepatocellular carcinoma case and two cutaneous melanoma cases. Study outcomes and limitations: Among the nonresponders, some also had low normalized T-cell clonal expansion. Researchers report that CD8+ T cells had, on average, more expanded clones than CD4+.

Assay: immunoSEQ multiplex PCR; the TCRdb copy retains only in-frame clones and omits some. This table has around 50,000 clones, about 88% appearing once. Baseline, cycle 4 day 1, and cycle 7 day 1 were the blood sampling points. Comment on this clone: Its target is not known. The identical CDR3 is also encoded by other nucleotide sequences in the sample.

After removal of 6 bases from V and 4 bases from J, the junction contained 8 bases not matched to a gene. Germline V gives CDR1 SNHLY, CDR2 FYNNEI. This CDR3 spans 15 amino acids. This TCR was sampled from an adult with an advanced solid tumor such as melanoma, head and neck, liver or kidney cancer. This specimen consisted of CD4+ or CD8+ T cells sorted from blood, obtained in a trial of the OX40 agonist ivuxolimab. The rearrangement links TRBV2 to TRBJ2-5; the match to TRBD1 covers 10 bases. Here the CDR3 DNA reads TGTGCCAGCAGCCGAGACAGGGGGCGCGTAGAGACCCAGTACTTC. Residues: CASSRDRGRVETQYF. Full variable domain (remainder filled in from reference TRBV2 and TRBJ2-5): EPEVTQTPSHQVTQMGQEVILRCVPISNHLYFYWYRQILGQKVEFLVSFYNNEISEKSEIFDDQFSVERPDGSNFTLKIRSTKLEDSAMYFCASSRDRGRVETQYFGPGTRLLVL.